This TCR beta chain was sequenced during a study of T cells in Graves' hyperthyroidism and ophthalmopathy (dated by TCRdb to between 2019 and 2020). For the wider study: Peripheral blood was collected at initial diagnosis, before any treatment. To identify TCR V-J signatures that set the groups apart, the researchers used a discovery cohort of more than 95 patients, made up of roughly 45 with Graves' ophthalmopathy and some 56 with stable Graves' hyperthyroidism. Prospective prediction of ophthalmopathy was tested in an independent validation cohort of fewer than 20 hyperthyroidism patients and 17 patients who later progressed to ophthalmopathy. The roughly 90 discovery patients were divided at random into training and test sets in a 7:3 ratio. The study also compared thyroid tissue and blood T-cell repertoires from 5 to 7 Graves' hyperthyroidism patients. After blood sampling, hyperthyroidism patients were treated with methimazole at a starting dose of 30 mg daily, and ophthalmopathy patients were treated with high-dose intravenous methylprednisolone. The paper reports TCR Vbeta CDR3 sequencing of roughly 140 peripheral blood samples: under 45 ophthalmopathy, fewer than 80 hyperthyroidism and around 17 progressor patients. Results the study describes overall, beyond this receptor: No statistical method was used to fix the sample size in advance, and group allocation was not hidden from the investigators. In validation, progression to ophthalmopathy was predicted by the model with roughly 69% sensitivity and roughly 72% specificity, a median of roughly 6 months before onset. Ophthalmopathy was separated from stable hyperthyroidism by a 13 V-J signature model, with around 90% sensitivity and about 84% specificity obtained in cross-validation and 80%/75% obtained in testing. Most expanded thyroid clonotypes (frequency above 0.001) were also found in blood, which suggests that blood repertoires may mirror thyroid immune responses.

Ophthalmopathy patients had moderately to severely active disease, Clinical Activity Score of at least 3, NOSPECS grade of at least 4, and duration under 3 months. The study excluded patients with uncontrolled infections, other autoimmune diseases, pregnancy or lactation. Clinical symptoms, serum thyroxine and TRAb, thyroid ultrasound, and orbital computed tomography formed the basis for the diagnoses. PBMCs were isolated from around 10 ml of fresh peripheral blood by Ficoll-Paque density gradient centrifugation. Trizol reagent was used to extract total RNA, and RNA quality was then checked on an Agilent 2100 Bioanalyzer. The TCR beta CDR3 regions were amplified from the RNA transcripts. For the first round of RT-PCR on the TCR CDR3, the HTBI primer set was used together with the Qiagen OneStep RT-PCR kit. A second multiplex PCR round built the libraries, followed by size selection and purification. Paired-end sequencing of the libraries was performed with 100 bp reads on an Illumina HiSeq2000. The source study handled its data this way. SOAPnuke was used to process the raw data, throwing out any read that contained adapters or uncalled bases, had a mean Phred below 15, or lacked an exact constant-primer or identifier match. High-quality paired reads were merged with COPE v1.2.5, and unique nucleotide sequences were defined as clonotypes. MiTCR v1.1 was used to align the clonotypes against IMGT TRBV, TRBD and TRBJ reference segments. Only V-J combinations with frequency above 0.0001, covering about 99% of repertoires, were analysed. A TCS score was defined as the ratio between F50 (clonal expansion) and ExV (chaos), using BLOSUM62-based TCRdist between CDR3 peptides within each V-J. Welch's t-statistics and random forest reduced around 550 V-J features to some 14, which were used in a naive Bayes classifier (R e1071). The raw public data were reprocessed by TCRdb itself: fastp quality trimming at Q25, MiXCR clonotype calling, in-frame beta chains only. CDR3 protein sequences are deduplicated, and each keeps its most common genes and DNA. What appears here as the V and J calls and clone size reflects TCRdb's work, not the paper's. Counted in this sample were some 340,000 distinct CDR3 sequences; about 13% of them appeared once. The top ten constitute about a third of the sample.

Comments on this clonotype: Its specific antigen is unknown. No clone much larger than this one lies a single base away; base qualities are absent.

CDR1 and CDR2 were assigned from the germline V gene as MDHEN and SYDVKM. From its cysteine to its phenylalanine, the CDR3 spans 16 amino acids. The DNA shown is the 48-base CDR3, in frame from base 1. V lost 7 bases and J lost 3 bases; the stretch between them is 20 bases long. The chain is encoded by TRBV28 joined to TRBJ2-3, with a tentative D gene TRBD2 over 6 matching bases. The sample comprised blood. The sequence was collected from a woman in her thirties or forties with Graves' ophthalmopathy. The DNA is as follows: TGTGCCAGCACCTCGACTAGGTTTGGAGGGACAGATACGCAGTATTTT. Its protein is CASTSTRFGGTDTQYF.